Reported below is one TCR beta chain. This specimen belongs to a study of blood T cell repertoires in COVID-19. Study as a whole: The analysed material was cDNA or gDNA that came from T cells, B-cell-depleted T cells, or PBMCs.

The table came from immunoSEQ multiplex PCR; TCRdb's copy has only in-frame clones and leaves some out. The top ten clones hold 2% to 2.5% of a sample with about 200,000 clones, roughly 87% of them seen once. This CDR3 contains 13 residues. In germline, CDR1 is GTSNPN, CDR2 SVGIG (reference sequence). Trimming took 3 bases from V and 1 from J; bases not matched to a gene: 2. Each participant's cohort was designated according to participant-reported clinical history. Sequenced material: PBMCs or T cells enriched from blood (not recorded which). This TCR was sampled from a woman aged 25-40 years who had recovered from COVID-19. V and J are TRBV30 and TRBJ2-7; 8 positions agree with TRBD2. Here the CDR3 DNA reads TGTGCCTGGAGCCGCGGGGGGTCCTACGAGCAGTACTTC. Translating gives CAWSRGGSYEQYF.